This TCR beta chain was found in a study of OX40 agonist ivuxolimab in advanced cancers. TCRdb's copy holds only in-frame clones and misses some; the assay was immunoSEQ multiplex PCR. The profile shows tens of thousands of clones, roughly 84% of them singletons. Germline CDR1 is SGHNT and CDR2 is YENEEA. After removal of 9 bases from V and 1 base from J, the junction contained 7 bases not matched to a gene. The CDR3 runs 14 residues. Sequencing used CD4+ or CD8+ T cells sorted from blood, obtained in a trial of the OX40 agonist ivuxolimab. The J gene is TRBJ1-1, the V gene TRBV11-3; TRBD1 matches 8 bases. The TCR was taken from an adult with an advanced solid tumor such as melanoma, head and neck, liver or kidney cancer. The CDR3 protein is CARPSDRENTEAFF. The DNA for the CDR3 is TGTGCCAGACCCTCGGACAGGGAGAACACTGAAGCTTTCTTT.